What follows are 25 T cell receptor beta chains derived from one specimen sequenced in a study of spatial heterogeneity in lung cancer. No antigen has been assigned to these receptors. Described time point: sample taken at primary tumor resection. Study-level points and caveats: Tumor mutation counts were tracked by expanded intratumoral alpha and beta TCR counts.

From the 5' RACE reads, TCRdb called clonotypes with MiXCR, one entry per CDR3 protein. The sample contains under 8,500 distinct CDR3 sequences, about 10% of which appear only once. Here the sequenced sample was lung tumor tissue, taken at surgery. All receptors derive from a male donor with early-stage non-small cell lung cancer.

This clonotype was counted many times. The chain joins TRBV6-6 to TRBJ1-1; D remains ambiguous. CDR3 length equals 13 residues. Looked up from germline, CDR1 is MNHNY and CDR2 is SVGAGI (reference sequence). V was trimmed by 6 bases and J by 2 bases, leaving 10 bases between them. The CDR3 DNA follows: TGTGCCAGCAGCGACCCCCCCAACACTGAAGCTTTCTTT. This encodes CASSDPPNTEAFF.

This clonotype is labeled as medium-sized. The CDR3 DNA follows: TGTGCCAGCAGTTTTGGGGGTTATTCACCCCTCCACTTT. Translated: CASSFGGYSPLHF. The chain joins TRBV12-3 or TRBV12-4 to TRBJ1-6; weak D call: TRBD1 (5 bases). V was cut by 3 bases and J by 8 bases, with 8 bases left in between. CDR3 length: 13 amino acids.

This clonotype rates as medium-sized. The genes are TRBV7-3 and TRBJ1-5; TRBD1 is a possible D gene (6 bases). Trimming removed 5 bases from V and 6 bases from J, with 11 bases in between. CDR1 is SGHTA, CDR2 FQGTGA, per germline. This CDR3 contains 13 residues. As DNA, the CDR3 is TGTGCCAGCAGCACGGACAGCCTTCAGCCCCAGCATTTT. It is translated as CASSTDSLQPQHF. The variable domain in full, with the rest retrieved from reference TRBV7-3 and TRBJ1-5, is GAGVSQTPSNKVTEKGKYVELRCDPISGHTALYWYRQSLGQGPEFLIYFQGTGAADDSGLPNDRFFAVRPEGSVSTLKIQRTERGDSAVYLCASSTDSLQPQHFGDGTRLSIL.

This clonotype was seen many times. The CDR3 sequence: CASSGTSPVGYTF. CDR3 sequence (DNA): TGTGCCAGCAGTGGGACATCGCCGGTAGGCTACACCTTC. The genes are TRBV25-1 and TRBJ1-2, with D possibly matching TRBD1 (5 bases). CDR1 and CDR2 from the germline V gene are MGHDK and SYGVNS. Trimming removed 4 bases from V and 8 bases from J, with 14 bases in between. The CDR3 consists of 13 residues.

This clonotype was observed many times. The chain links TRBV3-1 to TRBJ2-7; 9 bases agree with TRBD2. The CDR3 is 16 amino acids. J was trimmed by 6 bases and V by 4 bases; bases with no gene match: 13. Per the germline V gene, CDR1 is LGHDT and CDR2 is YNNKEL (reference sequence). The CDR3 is CASSPRTSVKASEQYF. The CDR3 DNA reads TGTGCCAGCAGCCCCCGGACTAGCGTGAAGGCCTCCGAGCAGTACTTC.

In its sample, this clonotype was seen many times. The CDR3 DNA reads TGTGCCAGCAGCTTAGGATCTAGCGGGACCTACAATGAGCAGTTCTTC. Translated: CASSLGSSGTYNEQFF. The chain uses TRBV7-9 and TRBJ2-1; the match to TRBD2 covers 9 bases. CDR1 is SEHNR, CDR2 FQNEAQ, per germline (reference sequence). V gave up 1 base and J gave up 2 bases; unmatched junction bases: 3. This CDR3 has 16 amino acids.

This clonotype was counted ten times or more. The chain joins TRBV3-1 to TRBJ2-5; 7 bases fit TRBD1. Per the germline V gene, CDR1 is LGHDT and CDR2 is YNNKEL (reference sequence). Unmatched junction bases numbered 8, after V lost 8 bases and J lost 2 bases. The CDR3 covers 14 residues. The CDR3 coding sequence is TGTGCCAGCTCGGGACAGACTGTACAAGAGACCCAGTACTTC. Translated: CASSGQTVQETQYF.

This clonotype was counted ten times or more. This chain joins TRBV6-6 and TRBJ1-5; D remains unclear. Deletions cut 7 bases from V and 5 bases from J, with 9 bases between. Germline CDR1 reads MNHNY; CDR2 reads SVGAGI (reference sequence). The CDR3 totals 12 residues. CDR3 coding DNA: TGTGCCAGCACTCGTCGGGATCAGCCCCAGCATTTT. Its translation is CASTRRDQPQHF.

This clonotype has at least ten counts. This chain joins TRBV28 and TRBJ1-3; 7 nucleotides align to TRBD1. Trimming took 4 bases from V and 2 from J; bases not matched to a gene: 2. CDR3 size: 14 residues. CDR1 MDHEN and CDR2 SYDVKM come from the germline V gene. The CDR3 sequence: CASSSGGPGNTIYF. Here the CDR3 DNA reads TGTGCCAGCAGTTCAGGGGGACCTGGAAACACCATATATTTT.

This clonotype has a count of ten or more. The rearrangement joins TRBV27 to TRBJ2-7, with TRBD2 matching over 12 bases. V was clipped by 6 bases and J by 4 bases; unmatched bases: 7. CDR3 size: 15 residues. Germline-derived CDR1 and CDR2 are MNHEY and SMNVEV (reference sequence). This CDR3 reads CASRPPGLAGYEQYF. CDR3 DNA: TGTGCCAGCAGGCCTCCGGGACTAGCGGGTTACGAGCAGTACTTC.

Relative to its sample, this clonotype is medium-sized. The CDR3 nucleotides read TGTGCCAGCATTTCCGCGGGAGGCTTAAGGCTGTTTTTT. Translation: CASISAGGLRLFF. The chain is built from TRBV28 and TRBJ1-4, with unresolved D. Germline CDR1 and CDR2: MDHEN and SYDVKM. The CDR3 is 13 amino acids. The V gene lost 7 bases and the J gene lost 14 bases, with 20 bases spanning the gap.

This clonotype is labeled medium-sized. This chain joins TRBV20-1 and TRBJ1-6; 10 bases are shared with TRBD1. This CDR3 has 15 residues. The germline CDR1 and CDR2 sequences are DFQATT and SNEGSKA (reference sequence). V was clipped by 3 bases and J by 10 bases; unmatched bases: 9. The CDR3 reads CSASRRRTGGSPLHF. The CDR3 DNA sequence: TGCAGTGCTAGTCGGCGTAGGACAGGGGGATCACCCCTCCACTTT.

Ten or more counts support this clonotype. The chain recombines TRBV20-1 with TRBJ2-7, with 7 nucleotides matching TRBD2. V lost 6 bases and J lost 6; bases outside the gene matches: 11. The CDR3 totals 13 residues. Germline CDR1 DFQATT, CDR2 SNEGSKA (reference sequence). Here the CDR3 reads CSAKRGLSGEQYV. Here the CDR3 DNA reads TGCAGTGCAAAGCGGGGTCTATCGGGCGAGCAGTACGTC.

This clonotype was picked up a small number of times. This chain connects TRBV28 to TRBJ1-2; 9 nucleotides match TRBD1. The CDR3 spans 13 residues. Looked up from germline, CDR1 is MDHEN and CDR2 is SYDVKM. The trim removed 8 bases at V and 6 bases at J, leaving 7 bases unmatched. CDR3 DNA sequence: TGTGCCAGCGGGGGACAGGGTTCGAATGGCTACACCTTC. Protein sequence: CASGGQGSNGYTF.

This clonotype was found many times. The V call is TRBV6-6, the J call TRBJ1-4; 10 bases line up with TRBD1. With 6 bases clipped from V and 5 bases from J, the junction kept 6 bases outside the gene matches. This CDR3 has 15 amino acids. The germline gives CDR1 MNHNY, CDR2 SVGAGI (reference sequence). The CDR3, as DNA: TGTGCCAGCAGGGCACCGGGACAGGGGAATGAAAAACTGTTTTTT. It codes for CASRAPGQGNEKLFF.

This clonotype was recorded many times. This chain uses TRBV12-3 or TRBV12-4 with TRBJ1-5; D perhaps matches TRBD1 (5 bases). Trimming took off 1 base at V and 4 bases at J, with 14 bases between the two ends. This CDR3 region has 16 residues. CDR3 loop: CASSLGGGTGNQPQHF. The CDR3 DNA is TGTGCCAGCAGTTTAGGCGGGGGAACGGGGAATCAGCCCCAGCATTTT.

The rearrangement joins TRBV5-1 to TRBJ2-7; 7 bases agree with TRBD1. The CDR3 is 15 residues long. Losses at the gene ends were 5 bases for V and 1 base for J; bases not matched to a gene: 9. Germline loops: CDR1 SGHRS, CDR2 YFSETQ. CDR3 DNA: TGCGCCAGCAGGGCCGGACAGGCGCTATCCTACGAGCAGTACTTC. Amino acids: CASRAGQALSYEQYF.

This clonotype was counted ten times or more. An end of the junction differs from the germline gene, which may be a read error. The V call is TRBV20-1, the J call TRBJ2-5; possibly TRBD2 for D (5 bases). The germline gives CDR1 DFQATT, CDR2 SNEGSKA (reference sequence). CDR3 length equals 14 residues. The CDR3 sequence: CSARDGTSYETQYF. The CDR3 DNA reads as TGCAGTGCGAGAGACGGAACTAGTTATGAGACCCAGTACTTC.

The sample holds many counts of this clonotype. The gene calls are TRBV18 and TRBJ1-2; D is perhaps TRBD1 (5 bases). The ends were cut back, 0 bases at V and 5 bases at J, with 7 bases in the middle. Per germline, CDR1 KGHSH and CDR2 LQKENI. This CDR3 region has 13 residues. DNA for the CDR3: TGTGCCAGCTCACCACCGGCAGGGTATGGCTACACCTTC. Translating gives CASSPPAGYGYTF.

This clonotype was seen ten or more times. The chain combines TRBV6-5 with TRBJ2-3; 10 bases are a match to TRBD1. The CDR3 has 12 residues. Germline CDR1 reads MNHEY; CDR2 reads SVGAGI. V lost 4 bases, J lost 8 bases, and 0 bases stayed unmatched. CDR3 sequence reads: CASSWTGGTQYF. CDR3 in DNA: TGTGCCAGCAGTTGGACAGGGGGTACGCAGTATTTT.

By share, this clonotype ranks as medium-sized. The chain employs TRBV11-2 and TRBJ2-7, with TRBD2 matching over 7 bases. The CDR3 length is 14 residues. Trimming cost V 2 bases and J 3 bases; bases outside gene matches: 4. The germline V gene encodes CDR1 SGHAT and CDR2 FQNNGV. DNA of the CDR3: TGTGCCAGCAGCTTATACGCGGGAGACTACGAGCAGTACTTC. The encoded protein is CASSLYAGDYEQYF.

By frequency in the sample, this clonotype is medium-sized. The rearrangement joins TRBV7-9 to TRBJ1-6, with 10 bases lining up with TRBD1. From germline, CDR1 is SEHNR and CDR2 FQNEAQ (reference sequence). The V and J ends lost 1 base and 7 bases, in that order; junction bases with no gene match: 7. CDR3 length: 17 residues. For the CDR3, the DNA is TGTGCCAGCAGCTTAGGGTCCGGGACAGGGGCGAATTCACCCCTCCACTTT. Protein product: CASSLGSGTGANSPLHF.

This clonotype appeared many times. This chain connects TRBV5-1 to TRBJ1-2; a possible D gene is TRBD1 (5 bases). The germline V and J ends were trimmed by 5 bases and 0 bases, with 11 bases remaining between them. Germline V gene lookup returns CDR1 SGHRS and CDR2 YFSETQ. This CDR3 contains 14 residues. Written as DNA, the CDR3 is TGCGCCAGCAGGGGGGACGCAGCTAACTATGGCTACACCTTC. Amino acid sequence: CASRGDAANYGYTF.

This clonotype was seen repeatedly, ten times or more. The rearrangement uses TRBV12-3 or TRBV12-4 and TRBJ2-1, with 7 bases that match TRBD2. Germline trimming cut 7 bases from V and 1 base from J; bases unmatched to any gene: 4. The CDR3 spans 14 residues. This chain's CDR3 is CASIPGGSYNEQFF. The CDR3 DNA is TGTGCCAGCATCCCGGGAGGTTCCTACAATGAGCAGTTCTTC.

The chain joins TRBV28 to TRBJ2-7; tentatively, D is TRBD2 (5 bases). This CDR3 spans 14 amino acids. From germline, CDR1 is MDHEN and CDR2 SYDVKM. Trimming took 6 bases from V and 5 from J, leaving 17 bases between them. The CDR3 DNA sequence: TGTGCCAGCAGGGGTGGGTTGGGGAGCGACGAGCAGTACTTC. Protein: CASRGGLGSDEQYF.